The 13 T cell receptor beta chains below come from one sample, sequenced in a study of vaccination and CD4 T cells after COVID-19. Antigens of these TCRs are unknown. Treatment in this sample: roughly 10-day PBMC culture with coronavirus spike peptide pools or control peptides (ViraFEST assay). The Oncomine TCR Beta short-read assay sequenced DNA from cultured CD4+ T cells. MiXCR, applied by TCRdb to the PCR reads, yields one record per CDR3 protein. Among more than 10,000 distinct CDR3 sequences, about 33% were seen once, and the ten largest hold around 14%. Sequenced material: CD4+ T cells from blood, cultured in vitro, taken after SARS-CoV-2 vaccination. These receptors came from a human donor who had recovered from COVID-19.

This clonotype was counted only a few times. The J gene is TRBJ1-6, the V gene TRBV4-2, with a weak D call TRBD1 (5 bases). The CDR3 has 14 amino acids. Germline CDR1 and CDR2: LGHNA and YNFKEQ. V lost 0 bases, J lost 9 bases, and 9 bases lay in between. CDR3 residues: CASSQDWGPSPLHF. The CDR3 DNA follows: TGTGCCAGCAGCCAAGATTGGGGCCCTTCACCCCTCCACTTT.

V is TRBV7-7 and J is TRBJ2-2, with 8 bases identical to TRBD2. Per the germline V gene, CDR1 is SSHAT and CDR2 is FNYEAQ (reference sequence). The length of the CDR3 is 15 residues. Here the CDR3 reads CASSTSGSNTGELFF. Here the CDR3 DNA reads TGTGCTAGTTCAACTAGCGGATCGAACACCGGGGAGCTGTTTTTT. Filled out from reference TRBV7-7 and TRBJ2-2, the complete variable domain reads GAGVSQSPRYKVTKRGQDVTLRCDPISSHATLYWYQQALGQGPEFLTYFNYEAQPDKSGLPSDRFSAERPEGSISTLTIQRTEQRDSAMYRCASSTSGSNTGELFFGEGSRLTVL.

The chain is built from TRBV7-7 and TRBJ2-5; TRBD1 matches 7 bases. Per the germline V gene, CDR1 is SSHAT and CDR2 is FNYEAQ (reference sequence). Germline trimming cut 1 base from V and 1 base from J; bases unmatched to any gene: 3. CDR3 size: 15 residues. CDR3 nucleotides: TGTGCCAGCAGCTTAGGGGACAGAACCCAAGAGACCCAGTACTTC. This codes for CASSLGDRTQETQYF.

The chain joins TRBV5-1 to TRBJ2-2, with 7 bases fitting TRBD1. Germline V lookup: CDR1 SGHRS, CDR2 YFSETQ. The CDR3 runs 14 residues. J gave up 4 bases and V 7 bases, and 7 bases lay outside the gene matches. CDR3 nucleotide sequence: TGCGCCAGCGGCCAAGGGGGCGCCACCGGGGAGCTGTTTTTT. This gives the protein CASGQGGATGELFF.

The chain is built from TRBV18 and TRBJ2-6; D not resolved. The germline V and J ends were trimmed by 0 bases and 2 bases, with 14 bases remaining between them. Per germline, CDR1 KGHSH and CDR2 LQKENI. The CDR3 length is 18 residues. The CDR3 spells CASSPPRPKVTGANVLTF. The CDR3 coding sequence is TGTGCCAGCTCACCACCCCGACCCAAAGTCACTGGGGCCAACGTCCTGACTTTC.

The rearrangement uses TRBV27 and TRBJ2-1; 10 bases line up with TRBD2. This CDR3 is built from 15 residues. Germline assignment: CDR1 MNHEY and CDR2 SMNVEV (reference sequence). V shed 2 bases, J shed 2 bases, and the junction held 0 bases outside the gene matches. The DNA of the CDR3 is TGTGCCAGCAGTTTACTAGCGGGAGCCTACAATGAGCAGTTCTTC. Protein: CASSLLAGAYNEQFF.

The chain has TRBV20-1 and TRBJ1-4; 9 bases are shared with TRBD1. CDR3 length equals 14 residues. Germline V gives CDR1 DFQATT, CDR2 SNEGSKA (reference sequence). The V and J ends lost 5 bases and 7 bases, in that order; junction bases with no gene match: 8. The CDR3 region has the DNA TGCAGTGCTCAACAGGGGGCGGCTAGTGAAAAACTGTTTTTT. Encoded protein: CSAQQGAASEKLFF.

The V gene is TRBV7-2, the J gene TRBJ2-2; 7 bases align to TRBD1. Trimming took 6 bases from V and 7 from J; bases not matched to a gene: 5. The CDR3 runs 13 residues. Germline V gene lookup returns CDR1 SGHTA and CDR2 FQGNSA. In DNA, the CDR3 is TGTGCCAGCAGATTAACAGGGGTCGGGGAGCTGTTTTTT. Its protein is CASRLTGVGELFF.

The V call is TRBV30, the J call TRBJ1-2, with D maybe TRBD1 (5 bases). V lost 5 bases to trimming and J lost 0 bases, with 10 bases between them. From germline, CDR1 is GTSNPN and CDR2 SVGIG (reference sequence). This CDR3 is built from 13 residues. CDR3 DNA sequence: TGTGCCTGGCAGGGAACAGCTAACTATGGCTACACCTTC. Its translation is CAWQGTANYGYTF. Using reference TRBV30 and TRBJ1-2 for the parts outside the CDR3, the full variable domain is SQTIHQWPATLVQPVGSPLSLECTVEGTSNPNLYWYRQAAGRGLQLLFYSVGIGQISSEVPQNLSASRPQDRQFILSSKKLLLSDSGFYLCAWQGTANYGYTFGSGTRLTVV.

The V and J genes are TRBV28 and TRBJ1-6, with 9 bases aligning to TRBD1. The germline V gene encodes CDR1 MDHEN and CDR2 SYDVKM. This CDR3 spans 16 amino acids. Trimming cost V 1 base and J 8 bases; bases outside gene matches: 6. CDR3 in DNA: TGTGCCAGCAGTTTATTTTCCTGGACAGGGGATTCACCCCTCCACTTT. Protein: CASSLFSWTGDSPLHF.

V gene TRBV2 combines with J gene TRBJ1-1, with 10 bases fitting TRBD1. The CDR3 runs 13 residues. Trimming at V came to 9 bases and at J to 3 bases, leaving 4 bases not matched to a gene. Germline assignment: CDR1 SNHLY and CDR2 FYNNEI. CDR3 sequence reads: CARSDRGDTEAFF. CDR3 nucleotides: TGTGCCAGGTCGGACAGGGGGGACACTGAAGCTTTCTTT.

The chain links TRBV6-1 to TRBJ1-1, with TRBD1 as a possible D gene (6 bases). The germline CDR1 and CDR2 sequences are MNHNS and SASEGT. V was shortened by 5 bases and J by 3 bases, with 10 bases between the two germline ends. This CDR3 comprises 13 residues. For the CDR3, the DNA is TGTGCCAGCAGTCGGACAGATGACACTGAAGCTTTCTTT. It is translated as CASSRTDDTEAFF.

This clonotype was counted only a few times. CDR3 amino acids: CASSLGRHLNTEAFF. The CDR3 coding sequence is TGTGCCAGCAGCTTAGGCCGACATCTGAACACTGAAGCTTTCTTT. This chain links TRBV7-2 with TRBJ1-1; D is undetermined. V lost 1 base, J lost 0 bases, and 9 bases lay in between. Germline CDR1 and CDR2: SGHTA and FQGNSA. The CDR3 length is 15 residues.